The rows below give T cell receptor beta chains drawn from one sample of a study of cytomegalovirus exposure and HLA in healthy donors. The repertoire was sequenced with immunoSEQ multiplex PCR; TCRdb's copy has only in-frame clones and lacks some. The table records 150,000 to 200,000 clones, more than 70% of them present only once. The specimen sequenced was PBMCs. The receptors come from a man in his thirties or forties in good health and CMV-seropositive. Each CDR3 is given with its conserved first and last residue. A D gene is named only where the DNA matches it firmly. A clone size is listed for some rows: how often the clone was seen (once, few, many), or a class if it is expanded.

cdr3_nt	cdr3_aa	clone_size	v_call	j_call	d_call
TGCAGCGTTGAAGATAGGCCAGGCCCTGAAGCTTTCTTT	CSVEDRPGPEAFF	-	TRBV29-1	TRBJ1-1	-
TGTGCCAGCAGCTCAAGGACAGGCACTGAAGCTTTCTTT	CASSSRTGTEAFF	-	TRBV7-8	TRBJ1-1	TRBD1
TGTGCCAGCTCACCACTCGCGGGAGAGAACCATGAGCAGTTCTTC	CASSPLAGENHEQFF	-	TRBV18	TRBJ2-1	TRBD2
TGTGCCAGCAGCTCGAGTTTCCACGAGCAGTACTTC	CASSSSFHEQYF	-	TRBV5-5	TRBJ2-7	-
TGCGCCAGCAGCCATAGCGGGATCGGAACAGATACGCAGTATTTT	CASSHSGIGTDTQYF	-	TRBV4-3	TRBJ2-3	TRBD2
TGTGCCTGGAGTGTTGTGGCGGGAGAGGCGCAGTATTTT	CAWSVVAGEAQYF	-	TRBV30	TRBJ2-3	TRBD2
TGTGCCATCGCCCAGGGCGGGGGGGCGAATGAGCAGTTCTTC	CAIAQGGGANEQFF	-	TRBV10-3	TRBJ2-1	TRBD2
TGTGCCAGCAGTTCTAGCGGAGGCGTCTACAATGAGCAGTTCTTC	CASSSSGGVYNEQFF	-	TRBV6-5	TRBJ2-1	TRBD2
TGTGCCAGCAAGGCAGGGGGCCTAGAGACCCAGTACTTC	CASKAGGLETQYF	-	TRBV27	TRBJ2-5	TRBD1
TGCGCCAGCAGCTTGGGGGCTAGCGGGAGCGCGGCTATATACGAGCAGTACTTC	CASSLGASGSAAIYEQYF	-	TRBV5-1	TRBJ2-7	TRBD2
TGTGCCAGCAGCTTAAGTCCAGGGGAAAATGGTTCACCCCTCCACTTT	CASSLSPGENGSPLHF	once	TRBV7-2	TRBJ1-6	-
TGCGCCAGCAGCTCTGGACAGGGGGCATGGAACACTGAAGCTTTCTTT	CASSSGQGAWNTEAFF	-	TRBV5-1	TRBJ1-1	TRBD1
TGCAGCGTGGGGGGGACAGGGCCGCGGGGGCCCCAGCATTTT	CSVGGTGPRGPQHF	-	TRBV29-1	TRBJ1-5	TRBD1
TGTGCCAGCAGCTTGGAGGGGCTGAACACTGAAGCTTTCTTT	CASSLEGLNTEAFF	-	TRBV5-6	TRBJ1-1	-
TGTGCCAGCAGCGTAGTTTCAGAGAACACTGAAGCTTTCTTT	CASSVVSENTEAFF	once	TRBV9	TRBJ1-1	-
TGTGCCAGCAGCCAGCTGGGACTAGCCAAGTACAATGAGCAGTTCTTC	CASSQLGLAKYNEQFF	-	TRBV4-2	TRBJ2-1	TRBD2
TGTGCCAGTAGTGCAGAGACAGGGAGAATAGGAGGCTACACCTTC	CASSAETGRIGGYTF	-	TRBV19	TRBJ1-2	TRBD1
TGTGCCAGCAGCTTAGCCCCACAGGGTAAGGTGATAAGCAATCAGCCCCAGCATTTT	CASSLAPQGKVISNQPQHF	-	TRBV11-1	TRBJ1-5	-
TGTGCCAGCTCACCACTAGAGGGCACTGAAGCTTTCTTT	CASSPLEGTEAFF	-	TRBV18	TRBJ1-1	-
TGTGCCACCAGCAGAGAGCTTCTTTGGGCGGGGGACTATGGCTACACCTTC	CATSRELLWAGDYGYTF	-	TRBV15	TRBJ1-2	-
TGCAGCGCCGGGGGGGCTAGCGGGAGGGCCGGGGAGCTGTTTTTT	CSAGGASGRAGELFF	-	TRBV29-1	TRBJ2-2	TRBD2
TGTGCCAGCAGTTACGGCGACTCCCGTCAGCCCCAGCATTTT	CASSYGDSRQPQHF	-	TRBV6-5	TRBJ1-5	-
TGTGCCAGCAGTCCACGCAACGCAGGGGGAGATACGCAGTATTTT	CASSPRNAGGDTQYF	-	TRBV28	TRBJ2-3	TRBD1
TGTGCCAGCAGTTACTCGCGGGGTAGCGCGTACAATGAGCAGTTCTTC	CASSYSRGSAYNEQFF	-	TRBV6-5	TRBJ2-1	-
TGTGCCAGCTCTTTAGCGGGAAGTGGGGCCAACGTCCTGACTTTC	CASSLAGSGANVLTF	-	TRBV9	TRBJ2-6	TRBD2
TGTGCCAGCAGTGGTCGTGTAGAGAGGACCCAGTACTTC	CASSGRVERTQYF	few	TRBV6-1	TRBJ2-5	-
TGTGCCAGCAGTTGGGGAGAAGTCTATTCACCCCTCCACTTT	CASSWGEVYSPLHF	-	TRBV28	TRBJ1-6	-
TGTGCCAGCAGGAGAGAAAGGGGCGTGTACGAGCAGTACTTC	CASRRERGVYEQYF	-	TRBV27	TRBJ2-7	-
TGTGCCAGCAGCGTAGGATCCACAGGGGACTTTGGTTCACCCCTCCACTTT	CASSVGSTGDFGSPLHF	-	TRBV9	TRBJ1-6	TRBD1
TGTGCCAGCAGCCCCCGGGGGGCTATGAACACTGAAGCTTTCTTT	CASSPRGAMNTEAFF	-	TRBV5-4	TRBJ1-1	-
TGTGCCATCAGTGAGTCGGGGCCAACTAATGAAAAACTGTTTTTT	CAISESGPTNEKLFF	-	TRBV10-3	TRBJ1-4	-
TGTGCCAGCAGCCAAGAGCCGACAGGGGGCACCGGGGAGCTGTTTTTT	CASSQEPTGGTGELFF	-	TRBV4-2	TRBJ2-2	TRBD1
TGTGCCAGCAGTGGGACAGGGGGCGTCGGCAATCAGCCCCAGCATTTT	CASSGTGGVGNQPQHF	-	TRBV28	TRBJ1-5	TRBD1
TGTGCCAGCAGTTCCGGGTCTGTTAACTATGGCTACACCTTC	CASSSGSVNYGYTF	-	TRBV6-5	TRBJ1-2	-
TGTGCCTGGAGTGGGGGAGGCAATCAGCCCCAGCATTTT	CAWSGGGNQPQHF	-	TRBV30	TRBJ1-5	-
TGTGCCACCAGCAGAGAAAAGGGGCGGTGGTCCTACGAGCAGTACTTC	CATSREKGRWSYEQYF	-	TRBV15	TRBJ2-7	-
TGTGCCAGCATAAGACCCCCAGGGGAGAGCGGAGAGACCCAGTACTTC	CASIRPPGESGETQYF	-	TRBV27	TRBJ2-5	-
TGTGCCAGCAGCTCCCGGACAGGGGATAATTCACCCCTCCACTTT	CASSSRTGDNSPLHF	-	TRBV9	TRBJ1-6	TRBD1
TGTGCCAGCAGCCAATCGAGAACAGGTAGCTCCTACAATGAGCAGTTCTTC	CASSQSRTGSSYNEQFF	-	TRBV16	TRBJ2-1	-
TGCGCCAGCAGCCTGACAGGGGACTATGGCTACACCTTC	CASSLTGDYGYTF	-	TRBV5-1	TRBJ1-2	TRBD1
TGTGCCACCTTCGGGGGGGTTAGCTCCTACAATGAGCAGTTCTTC	CATFGGVSSYNEQFF	-	TRBV6-5	TRBJ2-1	TRBD2
TGTGCCAGCAGTGGGGGGGGGACTAGCGGGATACCCATCTACGAGCAGTACTTC	CASSGGGTSGIPIYEQYF	-	TRBV6-1	TRBJ2-7	TRBD2
TGTGCCAGCAGCCAATCGGACTGGTCCGCCTACGAGCAGTACTTC	CASSQSDWSAYEQYF	-	TRBV7-9	TRBJ2-7	-
TGTGCCAGCAGCACCGCAGGGGGTCGGCAGTATTTT	CASSTAGGRQYF	few	TRBV28	TRBJ2-3	TRBD1
TGTGCCAGCACCTTAGAAGGGGTGTACGAGCAGTACTTC	CASTLEGVYEQYF	-	TRBV28	TRBJ2-7	-
TGCGCCAGCAGCCAAGACGACAGGGGGTCCTACGAGCAGTACTTC	CASSQDDRGSYEQYF	-	TRBV4-3	TRBJ2-7	TRBD1
TGTGCCAGCAGCTTCTACCCTCGGGGGGGATACTCCTACAATGAGCAGTTCTTC	CASSFYPRGGYSYNEQFF	-	TRBV7-4	TRBJ2-1	TRBD2
TGTGCCAGCAGCATAGGACAGGGGGCTCTGAACACTGAAGCTTTCTTT	CASSIGQGALNTEAFF	-	TRBV13	TRBJ1-1	TRBD1
TGTGCCAGCAGCTGGACTAGCGGGAGATACACCGGGGAGCTGTTTTTT	CASSWTSGRYTGELFF	-	TRBV5-4	TRBJ2-2	TRBD2
TGTGCCAGCAGTTTAAGTGGAGGCGTAGCCTACGAGCAGTACTTC	CASSLSGGVAYEQYF	once	TRBV27	TRBJ2-7	-